The 30 T cell receptor beta chains below all came from one sample that was sequenced in a study of beta chain features in type 1 diabetes. The whole isolated RNA underwent reverse transcription, so sequencing captured expressed TCRB transcripts. The repertoire was sequenced with immunoSEQ multiplex PCR; TCRdb's copy has only in-frame clones and lacks some. Of over 120,000 clones listed, 9.2% were seen once; the top ten hold 0.68%. The sequenced sample was central memory CD4+ T cells from blood. The origin of the receptors is a man younger than 35 in good health.

This clone was observed a few times. This chain links TRBV19 with TRBJ2-5; the match to TRBD1 covers 7 bases. Per germline, CDR1 LNHDA and CDR2 SQIVND (reference sequence). CDR3 length: 15 amino acids. J was trimmed by 5 bases and V by 6 bases; bases with no gene match: 12. CDR3 amino acids: CASSLVNRGGETQYF. The CDR3 DNA is TGTGCCAGTAGCCTGGTTAACAGGGGTGGTGAGACCCAGTACTTC.

This clone has only a few counts. This rearrangement joins TRBV19 to TRBJ2-3, with D possibly being TRBD2 (5 bases). V lost 9 bases, J lost 5 bases, and 12 bases lay in between. The CDR3 sequence is 12 residues long. Germline CDR1 is LNHDA and CDR2 is SQIVND (reference sequence). The CDR3: CASAPREDTQYF. CDR3 DNA sequence: TGTGCCAGCGCGCCCCGGGAAGATACGCAGTATTTT.

This clone was counted only a few times. The chain recombines TRBV27 with TRBJ2-7; 9 bases agree with TRBD1. CDR1 MNHEY and CDR2 SMNVEV come from the germline V gene (reference sequence). The junction had 8 bases not matched to a gene; V was cut back by 6 bases and J by 2 bases. The CDR3 is 15 amino acids. The CDR3 sequence is CASRRIQGAAYEQYF. The CDR3 DNA is TGTGCCAGCAGGAGGATACAGGGGGCGGCCTACGAGCAGTACTTC.

This chain uses TRBV30 with TRBJ1-1; no reliable D call. The V gene's germline CDR1 is GTSNPN and CDR2 SVGIG (reference sequence). Between the trimmed V and J ends, which lost 3 bases and 5 bases, there was a span of 7 bases. The CDR3 length is 11 residues. CDR3 DNA: TGTGCCTGGAGCCCGAGAACTGAAGCTTTCTTT. It specifies CAWSPRTEAFF.

The genes are TRBV18 and TRBJ2-5; no firm D call. CDR1 and CDR2 (germline): KGHSH, LQKENI. V lost 3 bases to trimming and J lost 2 bases, with 10 bases between them. There are 14 residues in the CDR3. CDR3 in amino acids: CASSPLQQQETQYF. In nucleotides, the CDR3 is TGTGCCAGCTCACCGTTACAACAGCAAGAGACCCAGTACTTC.

J is TRBJ2-3 and V is TRBV7-6; the D is unclear. Germline CDR1 and CDR2: SGHVS and FNYEAQ. V lost 5 bases and J 0 bases, leaving 12 bases between the germline ends. CDR3 length: 15 residues. In nucleotides, the CDR3 is TGTGCCAGCAGCGCCACAGCTTCTAGCACAGATACGCAGTATTTT. This codes for CASSATASSTDTQYF.

This clone was counted a few times. J is TRBJ2-1 and V is TRBV7-9; perhaps TRBD2 as D (6 bases). The germline V gene has CDR1 SEHNR and CDR2 FQNEAQ (reference sequence). The CDR3 is 14 amino acids. The germline V and J ends were trimmed by 7 bases and 6 bases, with 16 bases remaining between them. The CDR3 loop reads CASTDWRGINEQFF. CDR3 coding DNA: TGTGCCAGCACTGACTGGCGGGGCATCAATGAGCAGTTCTTC.

This chain links TRBV4-3 with TRBJ1-2; 7 bases are a match to TRBD1. This CDR3 is 13 amino acids long. Germline V gives CDR1 LGHNA, CDR2 YSLEER. The V segment lost 3 bases and the J segment 4 bases; nucleotides outside the gene matches: 2. CDR3 loop: CASSQQGGYGYTF. CDR3 bases: TGCGCCAGCAGCCAGCAGGGGGGCTATGGCTACACCTTC.

The V and J genes are TRBV10-2 and TRBJ2-7; D gene ambiguous. The CDR3 has 13 amino acids. The germline V gene has CDR1 WSHSY and CDR2 SAAADI. V was shortened by 7 bases and J by 4 bases, with 14 bases between the two germline ends. The chain's CDR3 is CASNTAASYEQYF. DNA of the CDR3: TGCGCCAGCAATACCGCGGCGTCTTACGAGCAGTACTTC.

The chain combines TRBV28 with TRBJ2-4; D might be TRBD2 (6 bases). Germline lookup yields CDR1 MDHEN and CDR2 SYDVKM. The CDR3 consists of 15 residues. The V end was cut by 5 bases, the J end by 6 bases, with 17 bases between. CDR3 sequence reads: CASSPPGGVTNIQYF. The CDR3 nucleotides read TGTGCCAGCAGTCCACCCGGCGGGGTAACAAACATTCAGTACTTC.

This clone turned up a few times. The chain couples TRBV6-5 to TRBJ1-6; 9 bases agree with TRBD1. The germline CDR1 and CDR2 sequences are MNHEY and SVGAGI. This CDR3 is built from 16 residues. J gave up 10 bases and V 0 bases, and 7 bases lay outside the gene matches. The CDR3 DNA reads as TGTGCCAGCAGTTACTCGACGGGACAGGGAGGATCACCCCTCCACTTT. It codes for CASSYSTGQGGSPLHF.

There are a few counts of this clone. Different DNA sequences within this sample yield the same CDR3. The chain uses TRBV28 and TRBJ2-7; D possibly corresponds to TRBD1 (5 bases). In germline, CDR1 is MDHEN, CDR2 SYDVKM. The ends were cut back, 6 bases at V and 2 bases at J, with 11 bases in the middle. This CDR3 region has 13 residues. CDR3 nucleotide sequence: TGTGCCAGCAGCCCAGGGCAGACCTACGAGCAGTACTTC. Translation gives CASSPGQTYEQYF.

The chain combines TRBV7-9 with TRBJ2-5; 8 nucleotides line up with TRBD2. From germline, CDR1 is SEHNR and CDR2 FQNEAQ (reference sequence). This CDR3 comprises 16 residues. Trimming removed 6 bases from V and 1 base from J; junction bases left unmatched: 10. CDR3: CASSPGTRSVQETQYF. DNA for the CDR3: TGTGCCAGCAGTCCCGGGACTAGGTCGGTCCAAGAGACCCAGTACTTC.

The chain couples TRBV7-9 to TRBJ2-1, with D perhaps TRBD1 (5 bases). The V gene's germline CDR1 is SEHNR and CDR2 FQNEAQ (reference sequence). V was trimmed by 3 bases and J by 5 bases, leaving 11 bases between them. The CDR3 runs to 14 residues. CDR3 DNA: TGTGCCAGCAGCTTTCAACAGGTCAACAATGAGCAGTTCTTC. Translation gives CASSFQQVNNEQFF.

This clone has only a few counts. CDR3 sequence reads: CASSPGQNEKLFF. The DNA for the CDR3 is TGTGCCAGCTCACCGGGACAAAATGAAAAACTGTTTTTT. The gene calls are TRBV18 and TRBJ1-4; D is perhaps TRBD1 (6 bases). This CDR3 spans 13 amino acids. Trimming pared 3 bases from V and 5 bases from J, leaving 7 bases between. The germline gives CDR1 KGHSH, CDR2 LQKENI.

Only a few counts were recorded for this clone. The chain combines TRBV4-3 with TRBJ1-1; maybe TRBD1 (5 bases). Trimming shortened V by 0 bases and J by 4 bases, and 6 bases separated the two germline ends. The CDR3 spans 13 residues. Germline values: CDR1 LGHNA, CDR2 YSLEER. The CDR3 DNA reads as TGCGCCAGCAGCCAAGATCAGGGCACTGAAGCTTTCTTT. Its translation: CASSQDQGTEAFF.

This clone has a handful of counts. Additional DNA sequences in this sample encode the identical CDR3. The genes are TRBV4-3 and TRBJ1-4; 9 bases are a match to TRBD1. The V gene end was trimmed by 0 bases and the J gene end by 8 bases; junction bases not matched to a gene: 4. Germline lookup yields CDR1 LGHNA and CDR2 YSLEER. The CDR3 is 15 amino acids. CDR3 protein: CASSQEGQGNEKLFF. The CDR3 DNA reads TGCGCCAGCAGCCAAGAGGGACAGGGTAACGAAAAACTGTTTTTT.

The chain has TRBV7-6 and TRBJ1-1; 11 positions match TRBD1. The V and J ends lost 4 bases and 5 bases, in that order; junction bases with no gene match: 6. Germline loops: CDR1 SGHVS, CDR2 FNYEAQ. This CDR3 comprises 15 residues. The CDR3, as DNA: TGTGCCAGCAGCTCGATGGGACAGGGGGGTACTGAAGCTTTCTTT. This translates into CASSSMGQGGTEAFF.

The rearrangement links TRBV5-1 to TRBJ2-5; D perhaps matches TRBD1 (6 bases). Germline lookup yields CDR1 SGHRS and CDR2 YFSETQ. The V gene lost 1 base and the J gene lost 1 base, with 11 bases spanning the gap. There are 15 residues in the CDR3. CDR3 protein: CASSLNVGAQETQYF. The CDR3 bases are TGCGCCAGCAGCTTGAATGTGGGGGCCCAAGAGACCCAGTACTTC.

This clone appeared a few times. The chain employs TRBV7-2 and TRBJ1-2; no clear D. The CDR3 runs 14 residues. Trimming removed 1 base at V and 4 bases at J, with 10 bases between. Germline CDR1 SGHTA, CDR2 FQGNSA. CDR3: CASSLEVRLYGYTF. The CDR3 DNA follows: TGTGCCAGCAGCTTAGAGGTGCGACTCTATGGCTACACCTTC.

This clone has just a few counts. This specimen includes other DNA sequences encoding the same CDR3. The V gene is TRBV5-6, the J gene TRBJ2-5; perhaps TRBD1 as D (6 bases). Germline CDR1 and CDR2: SGHDT and YYEEEE. V gave up 5 bases and J gave up 5 bases, with 13 bases separating them. This CDR3 region has 13 residues. CDR3 sequence: CASSWGLAETQYF. CDR3 DNA: TGTGCCAGCAGTTGGGGGCTTGCGGAGACCCAGTACTTC.

The J gene is TRBJ2-1, the V gene TRBV29-1, with unresolved D. V lost 4 bases and J lost 0, with 7 bases in between. This CDR3 has 13 amino acids. Germline V gene lookup returns CDR1 SQVTM and CDR2 ANQGSEA. The chain's CDR3 is CSVAYSSYNEQFF. The CDR3 bases are TGCAGCGTTGCCTACAGCTCCTACAATGAGCAGTTCTTC.

This rearrangement joins TRBV5-1 to TRBJ1-2; no clear D gene. Trimming took off 0 bases at V and 0 bases at J, with 9 bases between the two ends. This CDR3 region has 15 residues. In germline, CDR1 is SGHRS, CDR2 YFSETQ. The CDR3 loop reads CASSLGHRTNYGYTF. The DNA for the CDR3 is TGCGCCAGCAGCTTGGGCCACAGAACTAACTATGGCTACACCTTC.

This clone was observed many times. The chain couples TRBV4-1 to TRBJ2-3; unclear D gene. V dropped 1 base and J dropped 6 bases, with 11 bases sitting between them. CDR1 is MGHRA, CDR2 YSYEKL, per germline. The length of the CDR3 is 14 residues. Here the CDR3 DNA reads TGCGCCAGCAGCCAAGCTTCTAGTGTTGATACGCAGTATTTT. Amino acids: CASSQASSVDTQYF.

This clone was counted only a few times. This chain connects TRBV6-6 to TRBJ2-5; 8 nucleotides line up with TRBD1. Germline CDR1 reads MNHNY; CDR2 reads SVGAGI (reference sequence). This CDR3 comprises 13 residues. V gave up 5 bases and J gave up 5 bases; unmatched junction bases: 4. Written as DNA, the CDR3 is TGTGCCAGCAGTCCAGGGGGCGCGGAGACCCAGTACTTC. Translated, it gives CASSPGGAETQYF.

The table lists this clone with a few counts. The rearrangement uses TRBV4-1 and TRBJ2-4; D gene ambiguous. The CDR3 runs 16 residues. V lost 0 bases and J lost 1, with 10 bases in between. CDR1 is MGHRA, CDR2 YSYEKL, per germline. The CDR3 spells CASSQERGSAKNIQYF. CDR3 DNA: TGCGCCAGCAGCCAAGAACGAGGCTCCGCCAAAAACATTCAGTACTTC.

This clone was counted at least ten times. The genes are TRBV6-1 and TRBJ2-3; D is uncertain. CDR1 MNHNS and CDR2 SASEGT come from the germline V gene. The CDR3 runs to 12 residues. V lost 11 bases to trimming and J lost 0 bases, with 9 bases between them. For the CDR3, the DNA is TGTGCCGCCAGAGGTAGCACAGATACGCAGTATTTT. Translated: CAARGSTDTQYF.

This clone was seen more than once but under ten times. V usage is TRBV5-4 and J usage is TRBJ2-5; 10 bases are shared with TRBD2. The CDR3 covers 14 residues. Looked up from germline, CDR1 is SGHNT and CDR2 is YYREEE (reference sequence). J was trimmed by 2 bases and V by 5 bases; bases with no gene match: 3. Written as DNA, the CDR3 is TGTGCCAGCAGAGCGGGGGGGAGACAAGAGACCCAGTACTTC. Translating gives CASRAGGRQETQYF.

At least ten counts were recorded for this clone. This rearrangement joins TRBV5-1 to TRBJ2-1, with D possibly matching TRBD2 (6 bases). Trimming shortened V by 4 bases and J by 6 bases, and 11 bases separated the two germline ends. CDR1 and CDR2 from the germline V gene are SGHRS and YFSETQ. This CDR3 is built from 13 residues. CDR3 sequence reads: CASSPAGPNEQFF. In DNA, the CDR3 is TGCGCCAGCAGCCCGGCGGGGCCCAATGAGCAGTTCTTC.

There are a few counts of this clone. The gene calls are TRBV7-6 and TRBJ1-5; the D gene is possibly TRBD1 (5 bases). The CDR3 runs to 14 residues. With 5 bases removed from V and 3 bases from J, the gap between germline ends came to 11 bases. Germline loops: CDR1 SGHVS, CDR2 FNYEAQ. The CDR3 reads CASSTRAPNQPQHF. CDR3 DNA: TGTGCCAGCAGCACCAGGGCACCCAATCAGCCCCAGCATTTT.